These 22 T cell receptor beta chains originate from one sample sequenced in a study of tumor-infiltrating lymphocytes in localized non-small cell lung cancer. Sequenced by immunoSEQ multiplex PCR; TCRdb stores in-frame clones only, minus some. The sample has some 10,000 clones, 45% to 70% seen once. The specimen was uninvolved lung tissue not adjacent to the tumor. These receptor sequences come from a human donor with non-small cell lung cancer.

The gene calls are TRBV21-1 and TRBJ2-7; the listed D gene, TRBD1, was not tested against the DNA. TRBV21-1 counts as a pseudogene. The CDR3 is 16 amino acids. CDR3 sequence reads: CASSKGTGGYSYEQYF. In DNA form, the CDR3 reads TGTGCCAGCAGTAAGGGGACAGGGGGCTACTCCTACGAGCAGTACTTC.

Only a few counts were recorded for this clone. The chain is built from TRBV7-9 and TRBJ2-3, with 10 bases aligning to TRBD2. Germline V gene sequence: CDR1 SEHNR, CDR2 FQNEAQ (reference sequence). The CDR3 length is 17 residues. J lost 2 bases, V lost 4 bases, and 9 bases had no gene match. CDR3 sequence: CASSSRTSGLYTDTQYF. DNA of the CDR3: TGTGCCAGCAGCTCGCGGACTAGCGGACTCTACACAGATACGCAGTATTTT. The variable domain in full, completed from reference TRBV7-9 and TRBJ2-3, reads DTGVSQNPRHKITKRGQNVTFRCDPISEHNRLYWYRQTLGQGPEFLTYFQNEAQLEKSRLLSDRFSAERPKGSFSTLEIQRTEQGDSAMYLCASSSRTSGLYTDTQYFGPGTRLTVL.

The chain has TRBV11-1 and TRBJ2-5; TRBD1 aligns across 7 bases. V gave up 3 bases and J gave up 5 bases; unmatched junction bases: 3. This CDR3 region has 13 residues. CDR1 is SGHAT, CDR2 FQDESV, per germline (reference sequence). CDR3 nucleotides: TGTGCCAGCAGCTTTAGCAGGGGGGAGACCCAGTACTTC. This codes for CASSFSRGETQYF.

The V gene is TRBV5-1, the J gene TRBJ2-6; D is undetermined. The CDR3 runs to 16 residues. Trimming left V 5 bases short and J 0 bases short, with 12 bases between. The germline V gene encodes CDR1 SGHRS and CDR2 YFSETQ. The CDR3 is CASRRAITSGANVLTF. The CDR3 nucleotides are TGCGCCAGCAGACGGGCCATAACCTCTGGGGCCAACGTCCTGACTTTC.

The chain has TRBV27 and TRBJ1-1; no definite D call. The germline V and J ends were trimmed by 1 base and 3 bases, with 6 bases remaining between them. The CDR3 is made up of 13 amino acids. CDR1 MNHEY and CDR2 SMNVEV come from the germline V gene (reference sequence). CDR3 DNA: TGTGCCAGCAGTTTATTCGGGGACACTGAAGCTTTCTTT. It translates to CASSLFGDTEAFF.

The gene calls are TRBV4-1 and TRBJ1-1; D is undetermined. Between the trimmed V and J ends, which lost 3 bases and 3 bases, there was a span of 11 bases. CDR1 MGHRA and CDR2 YSYEKL come from the germline V gene. The CDR3 sequence is 14 residues long. CDR3 protein: CASSQSYPYTEAFF. CDR3 DNA sequence: TGCGCCAGCAGCCAGAGCTATCCCTACACTGAAGCTTTCTTT.

The CDR3 loop reads CASSQGVTGGPTDTQYF. CDR3 bases: TGTGCCAGCAGCCAAGGGGTAACGGGGGGGCCGACAGATACGCAGTATTTT. The chain joins TRBV14 to TRBJ2-3; 8 bases line up with TRBD2. Trimming at V came to 1 base and at J to 3 bases, leaving 9 bases not matched to a gene. CDR1 and CDR2 (germline): SGHDN, FVKESK. This CDR3 region has 17 residues.

The chain couples TRBV11-3 to TRBJ2-6; 7 bases line up with TRBD1. This CDR3 region has 16 residues. Losses at the gene ends were 4 bases for V and 3 bases for J; bases not matched to a gene: 6. Germline V CDR1 and CDR2: SGHNT, YENEEA. CDR3 sequence reads: CASSYEGASGANVLTF. CDR3 sequence (DNA): TGTGCCAGCAGCTACGAGGGGGCGAGTGGGGCCAACGTCCTGACTTTC.

This sequence joins TRBV4-3 and TRBJ2-5; D is possibly TRBD1 (5 bases). Germline loops: CDR1 LGHNA, CDR2 YSLEER. Between the trimmed V and J ends, which lost 2 bases and 0 bases, there was a span of 7 bases. The CDR3 contains 14 residues. CDR3 amino acids: CASSQTTDQETQYF. CDR3 DNA: TGCGCCAGCAGCCAAACGACAGACCAAGAGACCCAGTACTTC.

Concerning this clone: Other DNA sequences of this sample code for an identical CDR3. The J gene is TRBJ1-3, the V gene TRBV7-9, with a weak D call TRBD1 (5 bases). CDR1 and CDR2 (germline): SEHNR, FQNEAQ (reference sequence). Trimming took off 5 bases at V and 0 bases at J, with 8 bases between the two ends. This CDR3 contains 14 residues. The CDR3 nucleotides read TGTGCCAGCAGCCCAGGGTCCTCTGGAAACACCATATATTTT. Its translation: CASSPGSSGNTIYF.

This clone came up a few times. The chain recombines TRBV7-2 with TRBJ1-1; no firm D call. CDR3 size: 13 residues. Germline-derived CDR1 and CDR2 are SGHTA and FQGNSA. Deletions cut 2 bases from V and 4 bases from J, with 8 bases between. The CDR3 here is CASSLSKLTEAFF. CDR3 nucleotide sequence: TGTGCCAGCAGCTTATCCAAGCTCACTGAAGCTTTCTTT.

The gene calls are TRBV27 and TRBJ1-1; maybe TRBD1 (5 bases). Germline V gene sequence: CDR1 MNHEY, CDR2 SMNVEV (reference sequence). V gave up 6 bases and J gave up 2 bases, with 13 bases separating them. The CDR3 spans 14 residues. In DNA, the CDR3 is TGTGCCAGCAGAAAGGGGCGCACAAACACTGAAGCTTTCTTT. Translated: CASRKGRTNTEAFF.

By share of the sample, this clone is medium-sized. The gene calls are TRBV6-1 and TRBJ2-7; D remains unclear. Trimming removed 10 bases from V and 9 bases from J, with 19 bases in between. Per the germline V gene, CDR1 is MNHNS and CDR2 is SASEGT. This CDR3 is built from 12 residues. CDR3 DNA: TGTGCCATCCCACGGGTCGGCGCCGGGCAGTACTTC. Its translation: CAIPRVGAGQYF.

The genes are TRBV7-3 and TRBJ2-2; 7 nucleotides match TRBD1. The CDR3 contains 15 residues. Germline V CDR1 and CDR2: SGHTA, FQGTGA. Germline trimming cut 6 bases from V and 0 bases from J; bases unmatched to any gene: 4. CDR3 sequence reads: CASRGTDPNTGELFF. As DNA, the CDR3 is TGTGCCAGCAGGGGGACAGATCCGAACACCGGGGAGCTGTTTTTT.

The chain combines TRBV7-2 with TRBJ2-5; TRBD2 agrees at 7 bases. Germline loops: CDR1 SGHTA, CDR2 FQGNSA. The CDR3 totals 15 residues. The V gene end was trimmed by 1 base and the J gene end by 5 bases; junction bases not matched to a gene: 7. CDR3 amino acids: CASSLDGGDGETQYF. The CDR3 DNA reads TGTGCCAGCAGCTTAGATGGGGGGGATGGGGAGACCCAGTACTTC.

This chain joins TRBV5-1 and TRBJ2-1; 7 bases align to TRBD2. The CDR3 length is 12 residues. Germline lookup yields CDR1 SGHRS and CDR2 YFSETQ. The trim removed 4 bases at V and 7 bases at J, leaving 2 bases unmatched. CDR3 in DNA: TGCGCCAGCAGCCGGGGGGTAAATGAGCAGTTCTTC. Protein sequence: CASSRGVNEQFF.

The CDR3 loop is CASSLGPGSPLHF. CDR3 in DNA: TGTGCCAGCAGCTTAGGTCCGGGGTCACCCCTCCACTTT. This rearrangement joins TRBV7-2 to TRBJ1-6; D ambiguous. CDR3 length: 13 residues. Germline V CDR1 and CDR2: SGHTA, FQGNSA. V lost 1 base to trimming and J lost 10 bases, with 8 bases between them.

Sample share makes this clone medium-sized. The sample contains more than one DNA sequence encoding this CDR3. The J gene is TRBJ1-2, the V gene TRBV28; 8 bases agree with TRBD1. This CDR3 comprises 13 residues. V shed 2 bases, J shed 7 bases, and the junction held 3 bases outside the gene matches. Germline CDR1 MDHEN, CDR2 SYDVKM. CDR3: CASSLTGGSGYTF. CDR3 sequence (DNA): TGTGCCAGCAGTTTAACAGGGGGAAGTGGCTACACCTTC.

The gene calls are TRBV4-1 and TRBJ2-7, with TRBD1 matching 9 bases. The germline V gene has CDR1 MGHRA and CDR2 YSYEKL. The trim removed 4 bases at V and 1 base at J, leaving 5 bases unmatched. The CDR3 covers 15 residues. CDR3 sequence (DNA): TGCGCCAGCAGCCCGGGGACAGGGAAGTCCTACGAGCAGTACTTC. It codes for CASSPGTGKSYEQYF.

This clone was detected a few times. The chain joins TRBV7-6 to TRBJ1-1; TRBD1 aligns across 7 bases. With 5 bases clipped from V and 3 bases from J, the junction kept 3 bases outside the gene matches. CDR1 is SGHVS, CDR2 FNYEAQ, per germline. The CDR3 covers 13 residues. The chain's CDR3 is CASSTQGYTEAFF. As DNA, the CDR3 is TGTGCCAGCAGCACACAGGGGTACACTGAAGCTTTCTTT.

This clone has just a few counts. The chain has TRBV4-2 and TRBJ2-1; 15 bases match TRBD2. Germline V gives CDR1 LGHNA, CDR2 YNFKEQ. The CDR3 spans 18 residues. The V gene end was trimmed by 3 bases and the J gene end by 8 bases; junction bases not matched to a gene: 11. The CDR3 DNA reads as TGTGCCAGCAGCCATACGAGGACTAGCGGGGGGGATCGCGATGAGCAGTTCTTC. It codes for CASSHTRTSGGDRDEQFF.

This chain links TRBV27 with TRBJ1-1, with 7 bases identical to TRBD1. This CDR3 comprises 15 residues. Germline CDR1 and CDR2: MNHEY and SMNVEV (reference sequence). Losses at the gene ends were 5 bases for V and 2 bases for J; bases not matched to a gene: 8. The CDR3 DNA reads as TGTGCCAGCAGTCCCCCCGGGACAGTCAACACTGAAGCTTTCTTT. This encodes CASSPPGTVNTEAFF.